These 23 T cell receptor beta chains were all obtained from the same sample, sequenced in a study of cytomegalovirus exposure and HLA in healthy donors (dated by TCRdb to 2015 to 2018). Libraries were prepared through the immunoSEQ multiplex PCR assay. The multiplex PCR relied on a mix of 60 forward primers for TCR Vbeta segments and 13 reverse primers for TCR Jbeta segments. TCRdb took over this immuneACCESS table, retaining in-frame rearrangements with V and J assigned. Such tables are incomplete; in checked studies, under half of the missing clones stem from an unresolved V gene, and the remainder is unexplained. The sample table contains about 160,000 clones; only one count was recorded for 70% to 80% of them. 3.7% of the sample belongs to the ten largest clones. Sequenced material: PBMCs. The receptors come from a man aged 25-40 years in good health and CMV-seropositive.

The sample holds a few counts of this clone. The V call is TRBV7-3, the J call TRBJ2-5, with 7 positions matching TRBD1. Germline CDR1 reads SGHTA; CDR2 reads FQGTGA. V was clipped by 6 bases and J by 13 bases; unmatched bases: 8. The CDR3 loop spans 11 amino acids. The DNA for the CDR3 is TGTGCCAGCAGTTTACAGGGGCCCCGGTACTTC. It codes for CASSLQGPRYF.

The chain is built from TRBV6-5 and TRBJ1-5; no definite D call. Germline V lookup: CDR1 MNHEY, CDR2 SVGAGI. The V gene lost 4 bases and the J gene lost 2 bases, with 12 bases spanning the gap. The CDR3 is 15 residues long. CDR3 in DNA: TGTGCCAGCAGTTCCCTACGGGGAGGCAATCAGCCCCAGCATTTT. Amino acid sequence: CASSSLRGGNQPQHF.

CDR3 protein: CASKMGQNYGYTF. The DNA of the CDR3 is TGTGCCAGCAAGATGGGACAGAACTATGGCTACACCTTC. The gene calls are TRBV6-6 and TRBJ1-2; 7 bases agree with TRBD1. V dropped 7 bases and J dropped 2; count of bases not matched to a gene: 4. Looked up from germline, CDR1 is MNHNY and CDR2 is SVGAGI (reference sequence). The CDR3 runs to 13 residues.

This clone has more than one count but fewer than ten. The chain joins TRBV9 to TRBJ2-1; D is undetermined. V was shortened by 4 bases and J by 4 bases, with 15 bases between the two germline ends. Germline V gives CDR1 SGDLS, CDR2 YYNGEE. The CDR3 is made up of 15 amino acids. The CDR3 DNA is TGTGCCAGCAGCCTCGACTTGCTCGGATACAATGAGCAGTTCTTC. This translates into CASSLDLLGYNEQFF.

A remark on this clone: An end of the junction differs from the germline gene, which may be a read error. Written as DNA, the CDR3 is TGTGCCAGCAGAGAAGGGACTAGCGGGATCTACGAGCAGTACTTC. Translated: CASREGTSGIYEQYF. This chain links TRBV2 with TRBJ2-7; 13 bases match TRBD2. The CDR3 has 15 residues. Germline-derived CDR1 and CDR2 are SNHLY and FYNNEI.

The rearrangement links TRBV28 to TRBJ1-3; 8 bases agree with TRBD1. Germline assignment: CDR1 MDHEN and CDR2 SYDVKM. Unmatched junction bases numbered 6, after V lost 8 bases and J lost 0 bases. The CDR3 has 15 amino acids. The CDR3 reads CASGPTGGSGNTIYF. CDR3 nucleotide sequence: TGTGCCAGCGGTCCTACAGGGGGCTCTGGAAACACCATATATTTT.

The V and J genes are TRBV30 and TRBJ2-1; D perhaps matches TRBD2 (5 bases). V gave up 1 base and J gave up 7 bases, with 8 bases separating them. From germline, CDR1 is GTSNPN and CDR2 SVGIG (reference sequence). The CDR3 totals 12 residues. CDR3 bases: TGTGCCTGGAGTGGTCGGGGAAATGAGCAGTTCTTC. As protein: CAWSGRGNEQFF.

The chain combines TRBV30 with TRBJ1-6; 10 bases map to TRBD1. The V segment lost 2 bases and the J segment 10 bases; nucleotides outside the gene matches: 11. The germline V gene has CDR1 GTSNPN and CDR2 SVGIG (reference sequence). This CDR3 has 16 amino acids. The CDR3 sequence is CAWSPKTGGGGSPLHF. The CDR3 nucleotides read TGTGCCTGGAGTCCGAAGACAGGGGGCGGGGGATCACCCCTCCACTTT.

The chain joins TRBV9 to TRBJ2-6; D is ambiguous. Trimming took off 3 bases at V and 0 bases at J, with 7 bases between the two ends. The length of the CDR3 is 15 residues. Germline loops: CDR1 SGDLS, CDR2 YYNGEE. CDR3 in DNA: TGTGCCAGCAGCGCCTGGAGCTCTGGGGCCAACGTCCTGACTTTC. The encoded protein is CASSAWSSGANVLTF.

The rearrangement joins TRBV28 to TRBJ1-2; weak D call: TRBD1 (5 bases). The germline V gene has CDR1 MDHEN and CDR2 SYDVKM. V lost 1 base and J lost 3, with 15 bases in between. This CDR3 contains 16 residues. CDR3 in DNA: TGTGCCAGCAGTTTATACGGGGGGAATTATGACTATGGCTACACCTTC. Its protein product is CASSLYGGNYDYGYTF.

This clone was found a few times. This chain connects TRBV19 to TRBJ1-6; possibly TRBD1 for D (5 bases). Trimming took 5 bases from V and 1 from J, leaving 18 bases between them. CDR1 and CDR2 from the germline V gene are LNHDA and SQIVND (reference sequence). The CDR3 extends over 18 amino acids. CDR3: CASSPQTVRLSYNSPLHF. DNA for the CDR3: TGTGCCAGTAGTCCCCAGACAGTCAGGTTGTCCTATAATTCACCCCTCCACTTT.

The V gene is TRBV30, the J gene TRBJ1-2; weak D call: TRBD1 (6 bases). V lost 5 bases to trimming and J lost 2 bases, with 15 bases between them. Germline values: CDR1 GTSNPN, CDR2 SVGIG (reference sequence). This CDR3 region has 14 residues. DNA for the CDR3: TGTGCCTGGGCCCCGACAGGAGTAAACTATGGCTACACCTTC. This gives the protein CAWAPTGVNYGYTF.

This clone was counted only a few times. This chain joins TRBV5-6 and TRBJ1-4; 9 positions agree with TRBD1. In germline, CDR1 is SGHDT, CDR2 YYEEEE. The CDR3 totals 16 residues. V was clipped by 4 bases and J by 7 bases; unmatched bases: 11. CDR3 in DNA: TGTGCCAGCAGCCTCAGGTCGACAGGGGGAGGTGAAAAACTGTTTTTT. Protein: CASSLRSTGGGEKLFF.

V usage is TRBV5-6 and J usage is TRBJ1-1, with D possibly matching TRBD1 (6 bases). Germline lookup yields CDR1 SGHDT and CDR2 YYEEEE. CDR3 size: 13 residues. Trimming took off 5 bases at V and 1 base at J, with 9 bases between the two ends. The CDR3 here is CASRSQGNTEAFF. The CDR3 DNA sequence: TGTGCCAGCAGGTCACAGGGGAACACTGAAGCTTTCTTT.

Concerning this clone itself: Within the sample, other DNA sequences also encode this same CDR3. V usage is TRBV5-1 and J usage is TRBJ2-7, with D perhaps matching TRBD2 (5 bases). The CDR3 is 14 amino acids. Trimming removed 4 bases from V and 3 bases from J, with 14 bases in between. Germline V gene lookup returns CDR1 SGHRS and CDR2 YFSETQ. The CDR3 is CASSLDGDYYEQYF. The CDR3 DNA is TGCGCCAGCAGCCTGGACGGGGATTACTACGAGCAGTACTTC.

A word on this clone: Other DNA sequences within the sample encode an identical CDR3. The V call is TRBV5-1, the J call TRBJ2-5; 8 nucleotides match TRBD1. CDR1 and CDR2 from the germline V gene are SGHRS and YFSETQ. The CDR3 runs 14 residues. V gave up 2 bases and J gave up 3 bases; unmatched junction bases: 3. CDR3 protein: CASSLTGGEETQYF. CDR3 in DNA: TGCGCCAGCAGCTTAACAGGGGGAGAAGAGACCCAGTACTTC. Variable domain in full (rest from reference TRBV5-1 and TRBJ2-5): KAGVTQTPRYLIKTRGQQVTLSCSPISGHRSVSWYQQTPGQGLQFLFEYFSETQRNKGNFPGRFSGRQFSNSRSEMNVSTLELGDSALYLCASSLTGGEETQYFGPGTRLLVL.

The chain uses TRBV5-4 and TRBJ1-1; 7 nucleotides line up with TRBD1. In germline, CDR1 is SGHNT, CDR2 YYREEE (reference sequence). CDR3 length: 15 amino acids. The V gene end was trimmed by 6 bases and the J gene end by 1 base; junction bases not matched to a gene: 9. The CDR3 sequence is CASTPGQVRNTEAFF. The DNA for the CDR3 is TGTGCCAGCACCCCAGGACAGGTTAGGAACACTGAAGCTTTCTTT. Full variable domain (rest looked up from reference TRBV5-4 and TRBJ1-1): ETGVTQSPTHLIKTRGQQVTLRCSSQSGHNTVSWYQQALGQGPQFIFQYYREEENGRGNFPPRFSGLQFPNYSSELNVNALELDDSALYLCASTPGQVRNTEAFFGQGTRLTVV.

This clone turned up a few times. This chain links TRBV5-1 with TRBJ2-7, with D unresolved. Deletions cut 7 bases from V and 7 bases from J, with 6 bases between. Germline assignment: CDR1 SGHRS and CDR2 YFSETQ. The CDR3 contains 9 residues. CDR3 DNA: TGCGCCAGCCGTGTGGAGCAGTACTTC. Its translation: CASRVEQYF. The whole variable domain, remainder taken from reference TRBV5-1 and TRBJ2-7, is KAGVTQTPRYLIKTRGQQVTLSCSPISGHRSVSWYQQTPGQGLQFLFEYFSETQRNKGNFPGRFSGRQFSNSRSEMNVSTLELGDSALYLCASRVEQYFGPGTRLTVT.

This chain connects TRBV5-1 to TRBJ2-5; maybe TRBD2 (7 bases). Germline lookup yields CDR1 SGHRS and CDR2 YFSETQ. This CDR3 is 17 amino acids long. The V and J ends lost 0 bases and 5 bases respectively, with 20 bases between them. CDR3 nucleotides: TGCGCCAGCAGCTTGGGGGGGGCCACCACGCGGGGGGAGACCCAGTACTTC. Its protein product is CASSLGGATTRGETQYF.

This chain joins TRBV9 and TRBJ2-2, with D uncertain. V gave up 0 bases and J gave up 1 base, with 13 bases separating them. The CDR3 sequence is 17 residues long. Germline V gene lookup returns CDR1 SGDLS and CDR2 YYNGEE. CDR3: CASSVAPSSMNTGELFF. As DNA, the CDR3 is TGTGCCAGCAGCGTAGCTCCTAGTTCCATGAACACCGGGGAGCTGTTTTTT.

The chain couples TRBV5-1 to TRBJ2-7, with TRBD1 as a possible D gene (6 bases). Between the trimmed V and J ends, which lost 5 bases and 1 base, there was a span of 16 bases. The CDR3 is 15 residues long. Germline assignment: CDR1 SGHRS and CDR2 YFSETQ. For the CDR3, the DNA is TGCGCCAGCAGACGCTCCGCGGACAGATCCTACGAGCAGTACTTC. Its translation is CASRRSADRSYEQYF.

This clone was seen a handful of times. V usage is TRBV18 and J usage is TRBJ2-5, with D perhaps matching TRBD2 (5 bases). The V end lost 3 bases, the J end lost 5 bases, and 10 bases lay between the germline ends. CDR1 is KGHSH and CDR2 is LQKENI in the germline V gene. CDR3 length: 13 residues. The CDR3 region has the DNA TGTGCCAGCTCACCGAGGGCCGGGGAGACCCAGTACTTC. Its protein is CASSPRAGETQYF.

The CDR3 region is CASTSFGNQPQHF. CDR3 bases: TGTGCCAGCACCTCCTTCGGCAATCAGCCCCAGCATTTT. The chain is built from TRBV2 and TRBJ1-5; D remains ambiguous. Looked up from germline, CDR1 is SNHLY and CDR2 is FYNNEI. The CDR3 totals 13 residues. The ends were cut back, 7 bases at V and 2 bases at J, with 9 bases in the middle. The full variable domain, with the rest looked up from reference TRBV2 and TRBJ1-5, is EPEVTQTPSHQVTQMGQEVILRCVPISNHLYFYWYRQILGQKVEFLVSFYNNEISEKSEIFDDQFSVERPDGSNFTLKIRSTKLEDSAMYFCASTSFGNQPQHFGDGTRLSIL.